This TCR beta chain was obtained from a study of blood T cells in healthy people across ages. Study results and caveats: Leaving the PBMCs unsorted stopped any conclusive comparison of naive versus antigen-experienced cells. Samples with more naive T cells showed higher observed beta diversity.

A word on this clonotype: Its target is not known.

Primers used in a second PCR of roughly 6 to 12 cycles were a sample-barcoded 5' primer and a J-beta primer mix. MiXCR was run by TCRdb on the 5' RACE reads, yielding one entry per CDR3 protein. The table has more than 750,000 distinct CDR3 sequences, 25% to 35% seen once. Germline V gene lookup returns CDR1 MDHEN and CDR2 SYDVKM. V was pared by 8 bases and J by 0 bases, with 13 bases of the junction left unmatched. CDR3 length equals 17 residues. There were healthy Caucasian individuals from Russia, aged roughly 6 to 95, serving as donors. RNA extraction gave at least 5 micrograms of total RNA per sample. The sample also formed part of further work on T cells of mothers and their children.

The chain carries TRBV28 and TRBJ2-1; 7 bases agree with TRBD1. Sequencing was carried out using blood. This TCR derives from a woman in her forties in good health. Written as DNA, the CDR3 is TGTGCCAGCTGGACCCTGACAGGGCCCAGCTCCTACAATGAGCAGTTCTTC. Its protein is CASWTLTGPSSYNEQFF. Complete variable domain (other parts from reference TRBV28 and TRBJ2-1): DVKVTQSSRYLVKRTGEKVFLECVQDMDHENMFWYRQDPGLGLRLIYFSYDVKMKEKGDIPEGYSVSREKKERFSLILESASTNQTSMYLCASWTLTGPSSYNEQFFGPGTRLTVL.